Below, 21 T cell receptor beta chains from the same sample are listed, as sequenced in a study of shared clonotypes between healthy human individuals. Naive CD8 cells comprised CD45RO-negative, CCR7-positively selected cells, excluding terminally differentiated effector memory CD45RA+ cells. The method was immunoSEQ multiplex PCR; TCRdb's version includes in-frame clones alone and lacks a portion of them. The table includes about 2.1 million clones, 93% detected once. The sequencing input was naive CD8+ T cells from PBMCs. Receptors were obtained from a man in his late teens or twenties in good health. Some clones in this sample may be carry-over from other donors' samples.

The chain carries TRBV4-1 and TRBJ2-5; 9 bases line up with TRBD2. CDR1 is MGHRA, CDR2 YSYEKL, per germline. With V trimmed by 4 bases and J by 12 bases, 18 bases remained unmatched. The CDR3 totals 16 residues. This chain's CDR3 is CASSPIGASGAGMEYF. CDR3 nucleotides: TGCGCCAGCAGCCCGATAGGGGCTAGCGGGGCAGGCATGGAGTACTTC.

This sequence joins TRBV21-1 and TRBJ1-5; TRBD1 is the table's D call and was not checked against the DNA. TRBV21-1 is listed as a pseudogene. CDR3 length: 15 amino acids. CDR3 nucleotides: TGTGCCAGCAGCAAAGGTACAGCATACAATCAGCCCCAGCATTTT. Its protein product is CASSKGTAYNQPQHF.

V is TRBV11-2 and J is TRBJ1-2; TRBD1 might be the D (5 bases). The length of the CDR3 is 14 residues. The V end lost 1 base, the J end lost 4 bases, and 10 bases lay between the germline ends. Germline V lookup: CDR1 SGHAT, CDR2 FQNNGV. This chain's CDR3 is CASSLVSRAYGYTF. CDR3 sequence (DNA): TGTGCCAGCAGCTTAGTTAGCAGGGCCTATGGCTACACCTTC.

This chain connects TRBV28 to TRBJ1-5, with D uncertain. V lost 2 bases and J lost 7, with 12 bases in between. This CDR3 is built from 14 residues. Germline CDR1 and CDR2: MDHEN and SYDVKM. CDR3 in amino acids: CASSLGEGDQPQHF. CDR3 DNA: TGTGCCAGCAGTTTAGGGGAGGGAGACCAGCCCCAGCATTTT.

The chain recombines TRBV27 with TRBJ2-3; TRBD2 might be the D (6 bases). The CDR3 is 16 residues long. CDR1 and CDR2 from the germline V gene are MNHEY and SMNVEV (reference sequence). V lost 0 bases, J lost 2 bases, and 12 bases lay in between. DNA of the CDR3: TGTGCCAGCAGTTTATCCCTAGCGAATCCCACAGATACGCAGTATTTT. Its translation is CASSLSLANPTDTQYF.

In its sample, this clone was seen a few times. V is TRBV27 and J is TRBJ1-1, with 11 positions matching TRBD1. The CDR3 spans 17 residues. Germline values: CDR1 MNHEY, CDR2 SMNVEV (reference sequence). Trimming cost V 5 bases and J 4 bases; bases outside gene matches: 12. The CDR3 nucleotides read TGTGCCAGCAGTACCAAGGACAGGGGGCGCGGCGGCACTGAAGCTTTCTTT. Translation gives CASSTKDRGRGGTEAFF.

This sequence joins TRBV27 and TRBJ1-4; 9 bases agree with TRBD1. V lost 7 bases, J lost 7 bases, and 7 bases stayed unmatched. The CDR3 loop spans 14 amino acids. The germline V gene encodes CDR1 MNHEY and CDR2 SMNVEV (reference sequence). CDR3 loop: CASTTGGAGEKLFF. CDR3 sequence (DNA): TGTGCCAGCACCACAGGGGGCGCGGGTGAAAAACTGTTTTTT.

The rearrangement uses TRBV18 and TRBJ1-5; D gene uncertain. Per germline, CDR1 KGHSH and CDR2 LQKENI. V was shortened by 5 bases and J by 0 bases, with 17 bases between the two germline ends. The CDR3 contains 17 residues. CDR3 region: CASSAEARHVSNQPQHF. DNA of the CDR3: TGTGCCAGCTCAGCAGAGGCAAGACACGTTAGCAATCAGCCCCAGCATTTT.

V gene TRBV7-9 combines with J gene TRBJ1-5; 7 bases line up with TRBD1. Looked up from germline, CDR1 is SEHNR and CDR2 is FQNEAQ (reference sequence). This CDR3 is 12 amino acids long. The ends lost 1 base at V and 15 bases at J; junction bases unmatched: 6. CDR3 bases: TGTGCCAGCAGCTTAGGGACAGGTAACTGGCATTTT. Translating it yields CASSLGTGNWHF.

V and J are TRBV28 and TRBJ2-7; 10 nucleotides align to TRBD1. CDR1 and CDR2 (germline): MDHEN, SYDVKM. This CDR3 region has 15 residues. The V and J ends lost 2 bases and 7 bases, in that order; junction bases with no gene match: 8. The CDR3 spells CASSLSGTGAVEQYF. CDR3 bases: TGTGCCAGCAGTTTAAGCGGGACAGGGGCGGTGGAGCAGTACTTC.

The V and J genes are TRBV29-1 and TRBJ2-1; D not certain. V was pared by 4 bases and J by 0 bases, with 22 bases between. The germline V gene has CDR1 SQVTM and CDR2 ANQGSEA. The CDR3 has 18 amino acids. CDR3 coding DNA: TGCAGCGTTGCTGGTGTGGGATGGGGTCCGAGCTCCTACAATGAGCAGTTCTTC. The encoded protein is CSVAGVGWGPSSYNEQFF.

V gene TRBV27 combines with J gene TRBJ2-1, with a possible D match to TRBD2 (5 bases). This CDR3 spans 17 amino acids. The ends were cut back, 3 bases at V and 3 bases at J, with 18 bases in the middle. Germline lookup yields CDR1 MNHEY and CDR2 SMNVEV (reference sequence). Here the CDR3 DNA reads TGTGCCAGCAGTTTTTATAAAGTTCGGGGTCTCTACAATGAGCAGTTCTTC. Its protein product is CASSFYKVRGLYNEQFF.

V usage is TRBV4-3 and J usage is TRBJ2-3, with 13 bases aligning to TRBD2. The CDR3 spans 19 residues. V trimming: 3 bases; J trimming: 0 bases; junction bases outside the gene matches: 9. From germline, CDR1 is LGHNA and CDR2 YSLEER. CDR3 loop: CASSQRTSGRASSTDTQYF. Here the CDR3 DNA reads TGCGCCAGCAGCCAGCGCACTAGCGGGAGGGCCTCTAGCACAGATACGCAGTATTTT.

The CDR3 DNA follows: TGTGCCAGCAGCGCAAGCAATAGCGGGGTATACACAGATACGCAGTATTTT. Protein sequence: CASSASNSGVYTDTQYF. The chain has TRBV9 and TRBJ2-3, with TRBD2 matching over 8 bases. V lost 3 bases to trimming and J lost 2 bases; unmatched junction nucleotides: 11. From germline, CDR1 is SGDLS and CDR2 YYNGEE. CDR3 length: 17 amino acids.

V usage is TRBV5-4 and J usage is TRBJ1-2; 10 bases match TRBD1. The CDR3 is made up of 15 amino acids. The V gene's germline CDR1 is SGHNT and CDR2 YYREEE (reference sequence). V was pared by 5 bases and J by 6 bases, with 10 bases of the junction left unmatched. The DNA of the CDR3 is TGTGCCAGCAGGGGCGATGACAGGGGGCGAGATGGCTACACCTTC. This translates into CASRGDDRGRDGYTF.

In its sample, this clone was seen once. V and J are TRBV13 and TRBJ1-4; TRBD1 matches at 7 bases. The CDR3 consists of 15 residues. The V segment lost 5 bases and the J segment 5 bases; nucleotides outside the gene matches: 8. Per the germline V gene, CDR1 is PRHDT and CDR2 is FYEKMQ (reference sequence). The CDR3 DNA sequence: TGTGCCAGCAGCAGACGACAGGGCCTCAATGAAAAACTGTTTTTT. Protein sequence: CASSRRQGLNEKLFF.

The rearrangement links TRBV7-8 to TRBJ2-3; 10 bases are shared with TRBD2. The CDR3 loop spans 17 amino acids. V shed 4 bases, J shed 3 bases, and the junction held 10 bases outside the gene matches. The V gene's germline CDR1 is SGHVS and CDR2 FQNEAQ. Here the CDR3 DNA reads TGTGCCAGCAGCTCAAGCCTAGCGGGAGATGAGACAGATACGCAGTATTTT. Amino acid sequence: CASSSSLAGDETDTQYF.

The CDR3 protein is CASSKGDSPYGYTF. In DNA, the CDR3 is TGTGCCAGTAGTAAGGGGGACAGCCCTTATGGCTACACCTTC. The rearrangement uses TRBV19 and TRBJ1-2, with 7 bases fitting TRBD1. There are 14 residues in the CDR3. Trimming at V came to 4 bases and at J to 5 bases, leaving 7 bases not matched to a gene. Germline CDR1 reads LNHDA; CDR2 reads SQIVND (reference sequence).

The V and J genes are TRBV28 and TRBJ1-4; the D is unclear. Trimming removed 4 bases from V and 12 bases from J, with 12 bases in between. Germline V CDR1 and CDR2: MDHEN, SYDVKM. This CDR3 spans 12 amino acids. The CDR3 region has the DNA TGTGCCAGCAGTTCCATCACTAGGGAACTGTTTTTT. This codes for CASSSITRELFF. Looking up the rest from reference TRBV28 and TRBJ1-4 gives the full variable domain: DVKVTQSSRYLVKRTGEKVFLECVQDMDHENMFWYRQDPGLGLRLIYFSYDVKMKEKGDIPEGYSVSREKKERFSLILESASTNQTSMYLCASSSITRELFFGSGTQLSVL.

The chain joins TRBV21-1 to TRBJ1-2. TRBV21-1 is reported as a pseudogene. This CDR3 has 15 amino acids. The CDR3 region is CASSKRGGIAYGYTF. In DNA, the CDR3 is TGTGCCAGCAGCAAACGGGGCGGTATAGCCTATGGCTACACCTTC.

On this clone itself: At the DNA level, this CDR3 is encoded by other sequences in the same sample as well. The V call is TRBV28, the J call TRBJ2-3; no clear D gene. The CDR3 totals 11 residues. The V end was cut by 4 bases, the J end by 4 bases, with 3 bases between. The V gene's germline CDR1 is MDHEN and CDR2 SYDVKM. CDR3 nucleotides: TGTGCCAGCAGTTATCCAGATACGCAGTATTTT. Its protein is CASSYPDTQYF.